This is a list of T cell receptor beta chains from one sample in a study of spatial heterogeneity in lung cancer. TCRdb reanalysed the 5' RACE reads using MiXCR and keeps one entry per CDR3 protein. The table records more than 80,000 distinct CDR3 sequences, roughly 12% of them present only once. Sequencing was performed on PBMCs, taken at surgery. These TCRs come from a male donor with early-stage non-small cell lung cancer. Each CDR3 is given with its conserved first and last residue. Fields, in order: V gene, J gene, CDR3 protein.

TRBV14,TRBJ2-5,CASSRLSVLQETQYF
TRBV29-1,TRBJ1-2,CSGTGEVGGYTF
TRBV7-2,TRBJ2-1,CASSTTTGSYNEQFF
TRBV7-2,TRBJ2-5,CASFQVETQYF
TRBV7-2,TRBJ2-1,CASSSRTAPLLYNEQFF
TRBV15,TRBJ2-3,CATSKIASGSPDTQYF
TRBV2,TRBJ2-2,CASISGRVAGELFF
TRBV20-1,TRBJ1-2,CSARDQLKGVQGYTF
TRBV6-2/TRBV6-3,TRBJ2-3,CASSYWRRAGASTDTQYF
TRBV20-1,TRBJ1-1,CSARDPRGLHTEAFF
TRBV28,TRBJ2-6,CASSLSGLADSGANVLTF
TRBV6-2/TRBV6-3,TRBJ2-7,CASSIWTSGVSYEQYF
TRBV6-2/TRBV6-3,TRBJ2-1,CASSYSRSGGINEQFF
TRBV9,TRBJ2-1,CASSETIYNEQFF
TRBV5-1,TRBJ2-1,CASSAGLAGGPWFF
TRBV2,TRBJ2-2,CASSWLAGSGELFF
TRBV7-3,TRBJ2-7,CASSLSKGYEQYF
TRBV7-2,TRBJ2-1,CASSPANEQFF
TRBV7-2,TRBJ1-6,CASSRKPSQDSPLHF
TRBV4-1,TRBJ2-2,CASSQGLARGNTGELFF
TRBV23-1,TRBJ2-1,CASSQSREREAVCEQFF
TRBV7-9,TRBJ2-5,CASSPFRDRGEETQYF
TRBV27,TRBJ2-7,CASSPGTGASEQYF
TRBV28,TRBJ1-5,CASSRTGHGDQPQHF
TRBV11-3,TRBJ2-3,CASSLVAGSDTQYF
TRBV9,TRBJ1-3,CASSRTGLAGNTIYF
TRBV20-1,TRBJ2-4,CSASTLAGAYSFGSPARNIQYF
TRBV11-2,TRBJ2-3,CASSLARGGAVQYF
TRBV28,TRBJ2-7,CASTERMSYEQYF
TRBV7-6,TRBJ1-5,CASSKLGADQPQHF
TRBV12-3/TRBV12-4,TRBJ2-4,CASSLWLAAVKNIQYF
TRBV12-3/TRBV12-4,TRBJ2-7,CASSVAGYEQYF
TRBV11-1,TRBJ2-7,CASSLDHNSYEQYF
TRBV11-2,TRBJ1-1,CASSIGLATEAFF
TRBV28,TRBJ2-1,CASSPMGQGTYNEQFF
TRBV7-9,TRBJ1-5,CASSSAGDQPQHF
TRBV12-3/TRBV12-4,TRBJ2-1,CASRRTGNYNEQFF
TRBV29-1,TRBJ2-3,CSVIRVGTDTQYF
TRBV3-1,TRBJ1-2,CASSQDIHRDGYTF
TRBV11-2,TRBJ2-5,CASSSGVRGLAEETQYF
TRBV10-1,TRBJ2-2,CASSESKGAGTGELFF